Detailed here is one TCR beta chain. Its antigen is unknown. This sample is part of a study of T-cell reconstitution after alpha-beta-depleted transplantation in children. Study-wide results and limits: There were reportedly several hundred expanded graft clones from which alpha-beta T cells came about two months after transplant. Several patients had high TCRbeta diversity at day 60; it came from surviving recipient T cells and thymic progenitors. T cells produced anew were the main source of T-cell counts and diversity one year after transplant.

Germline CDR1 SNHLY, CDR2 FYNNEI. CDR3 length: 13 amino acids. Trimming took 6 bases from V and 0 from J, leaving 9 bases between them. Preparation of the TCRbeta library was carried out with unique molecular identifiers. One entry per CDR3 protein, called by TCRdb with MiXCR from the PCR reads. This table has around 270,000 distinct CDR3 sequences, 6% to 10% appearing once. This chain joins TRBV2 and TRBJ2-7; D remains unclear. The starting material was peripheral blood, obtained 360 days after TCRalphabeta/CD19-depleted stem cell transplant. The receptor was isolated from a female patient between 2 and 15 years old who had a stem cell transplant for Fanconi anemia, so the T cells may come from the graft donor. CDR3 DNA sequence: TGTGCCAGCAGGAAGGGTTTCTCCTACGAGCAGTACTTC. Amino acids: CASRKGFSYEQYF.